This record looks at one TCR beta chain sequence and its context. Antigen unknown. The germline gives CDR1 SGHRS, CDR2 YFSETQ. This CDR3 contains 14 residues. The ends were cut back, 4 bases at V and 6 bases at J, with 16 bases in the middle. The data were obtained in a study of Graves' ophthalmopathy and Graves' hyperthyroidism. About the study: Stable hyperthyroidism denotes an absence of ophthalmopathy throughout 18 months of follow-up.

Study outcomes and limitations: Blood samples also showed most expanded thyroid clonotypes exceeding 0.001 frequency.

Uncontrolled infections, other autoimmune diseases, pregnancy or lactation barred patients from enrollment. Thyroid ultrasound, orbital computed tomography, TRAb, serum thyroxine and clinical symptoms formed the basis of diagnosis. RNA transcripts were the template, and TCR beta CDR3 regions were amplified from them. The authors performed first-round RT-PCR with HTBI primers and then a second-round multiplex PCR. TCRdb used MiXCR to reprocess the multiplex PCR reads, holding one entry per CDR3 protein. The sample contains more than 1,000,000 distinct CDR3 sequences, roughly two fifths of which appear only once.

Source material: peripheral blood or thyroid tissue (not recorded which). V gene TRBV5-1 combines with J gene TRBJ1-2; perhaps TRBD1 as D (6 bases). The source is an adult man with Graves' hyperthyroidism. The CDR3 is CASSPGTRQDGYTF. The CDR3 DNA sequence: TGCGCCAGCAGCCCAGGGACAAGACAAGATGGCTACACCTTC.